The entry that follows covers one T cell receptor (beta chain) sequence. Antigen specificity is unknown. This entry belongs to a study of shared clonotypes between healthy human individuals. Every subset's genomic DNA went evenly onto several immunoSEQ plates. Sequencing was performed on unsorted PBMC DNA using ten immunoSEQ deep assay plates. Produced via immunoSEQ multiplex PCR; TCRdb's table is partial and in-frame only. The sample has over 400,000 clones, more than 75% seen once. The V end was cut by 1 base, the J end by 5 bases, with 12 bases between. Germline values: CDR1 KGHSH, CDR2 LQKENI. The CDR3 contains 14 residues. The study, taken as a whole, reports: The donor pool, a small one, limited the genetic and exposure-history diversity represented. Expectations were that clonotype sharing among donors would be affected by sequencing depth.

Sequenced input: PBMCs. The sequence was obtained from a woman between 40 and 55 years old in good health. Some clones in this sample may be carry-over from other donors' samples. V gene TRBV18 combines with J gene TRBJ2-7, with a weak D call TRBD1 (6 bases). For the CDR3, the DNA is TGTGCCAGCTCACCACAGGGGGTTGACAACGAGCAGTACTTC. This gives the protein CASSPQGVDNEQYF.